The text below deals with one T cell receptor beta chain. Its antigen is not known. Exclusion followed for patients with uncontrolled infection, other autoimmune disease, pregnancy or lactation. This CDR3 has 16 amino acids. Germline V gene lookup returns CDR1 SGHVS and CDR2 FNYEAQ. V lost 4 bases and J lost 6; bases outside the gene matches: 8. The data belong to a study of T cells in Graves' hyperthyroidism and ophthalmopathy. Study information: Blood from the periphery was taken at initial diagnosis, before any treatment.

Amplification of TCR beta CDR3 regions used RNA as the template. Carried out on the TCR CDR3, a first-round RT-PCR used the HTBI primer set. MiXCR was run by TCRdb on the multiplex PCR reads, yielding one entry per CDR3 protein. The sample holds about 380,000 distinct CDR3 sequences, less than 15% seen once. Study-wide findings and caveats: Also found in blood were most expanded thyroid clonotypes above 0.001.

The TCR was taken from a man in his thirties or forties with Graves' hyperthyroidism that later progressed to Graves' ophthalmopathy. The sample consisted of blood. This chain links TRBV7-6 with TRBJ2-2, with 10 bases that match TRBD2. The CDR3: CASSSRAGGLAGELFF. Written as DNA, the CDR3 is TGTGCCAGCAGCTCCCGAGCGGGGGGGCTCGCCGGGGAGCTGTTTTTT.